This T cell receptor beta chain was captured by sequencing in a study of early T cells in non-severe SARS-CoV-2 infection. Study summary: The authors sequenced bulk RNA from unsorted whole blood, leaving chains unpaired.

Each cDNA molecule carried a unique molecular identifier. One entry per CDR3 protein results from TCRdb running MiXCR on the 5' RACE reads. The profile shows 50,000 to 65,000 distinct CDR3 sequences, about 9.1% of them singletons. General study findings and limits: VDJdb-based matching was biased toward anti-spike CD8 responses and missed private and CD4 specificities.

This clonotype was observed a handful of times. Its antigen remains unknown. The length of the CDR3 is 12 residues. The J segment lost 7 bases and the V segment lost 6 bases, leaving 8 bases of the junction unmatched. CDR1 SQVTM and CDR2 ANQGSEA come from the germline V gene. The TCR sequence derives from an adult who was a healthcare worker with PCR-confirmed SARS-CoV-2 infection or an uninfected control (not recorded which). The sample was whole blood. The chain recombines TRBV29-1 with TRBJ2-7; the match to TRBD1 covers 8 bases. The CDR3 here is CSVELQGGEQYF. The CDR3 DNA reads as TGCAGCGTCGAGTTACAGGGGGGTGAGCAGTACTTC.